The present entry profiles one T cell receptor (beta chain) with its context. Its antigen is not known. All patients experienced relapse after autologous stem cell transplantation, and brentuximab vedotin exposure was variable. Germline values: CDR1 SGHTA, CDR2 FQGNSA. The V and J ends lost 3 bases and 10 bases, in that order; junction bases with no gene match: 9. This CDR3 has 14 residues. Method: immunoSEQ multiplex PCR; TCRdb's copy keeps in-frame clones and lacks some. The table includes 40,000 to 50,000 clones, roughly 78% detected once. The data were taken from a study of PD-1 blockade in classical Hodgkin lymphoma. Study-level points and caveats: There was a significant rise in CD4+ TCR diversity by C4D1, with no such rise for CD8+. A reduction in baseline TCR diversity was reportedly seen in newly diagnosed patients relative to healthy donors. Complete responders showed a baseline diversity that resembled the diversity of newly diagnosed patients.

The receptor's source is a human donor with classical Hodgkin lymphoma. The sample consisted of peripheral blood mononuclear cells (PBMCs), taken at baseline. The rearrangement links TRBV7-2 to TRBJ2-5, with 9 bases aligning to TRBD2. CDR3 DNA: TGTGCCAGCAGCTTGGCTAGCGGGGTGGGTGACCAGTACTTC. This encodes CASSLASGVGDQYF.